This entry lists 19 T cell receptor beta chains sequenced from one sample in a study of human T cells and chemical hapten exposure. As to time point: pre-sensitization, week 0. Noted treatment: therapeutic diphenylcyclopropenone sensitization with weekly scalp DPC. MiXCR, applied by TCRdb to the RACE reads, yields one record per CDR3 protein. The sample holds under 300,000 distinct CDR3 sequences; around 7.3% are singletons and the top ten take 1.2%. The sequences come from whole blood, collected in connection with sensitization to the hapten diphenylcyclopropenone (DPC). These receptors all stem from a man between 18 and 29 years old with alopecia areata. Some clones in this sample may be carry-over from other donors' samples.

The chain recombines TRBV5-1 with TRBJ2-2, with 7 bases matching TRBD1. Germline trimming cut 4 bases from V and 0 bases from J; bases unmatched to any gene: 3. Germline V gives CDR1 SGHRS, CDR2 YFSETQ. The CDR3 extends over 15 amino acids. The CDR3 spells CASSGDSANTGELFF. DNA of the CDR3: TGCGCCAGCAGCGGGGACAGTGCGAACACCGGGGAGCTGTTTTTT.

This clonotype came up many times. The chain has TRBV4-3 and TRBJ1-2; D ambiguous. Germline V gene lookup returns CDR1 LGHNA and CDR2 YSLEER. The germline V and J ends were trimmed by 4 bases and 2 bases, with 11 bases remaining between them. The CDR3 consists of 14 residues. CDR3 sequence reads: CASSPWTENYGYTF. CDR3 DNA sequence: TGCGCCAGCAGCCCCTGGACGGAAAACTATGGCTACACCTTC.

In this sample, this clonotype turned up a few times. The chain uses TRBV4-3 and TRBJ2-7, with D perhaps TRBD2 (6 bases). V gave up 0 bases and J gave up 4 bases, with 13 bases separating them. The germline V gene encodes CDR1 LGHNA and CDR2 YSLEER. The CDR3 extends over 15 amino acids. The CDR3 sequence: CASSQDQEGRYEQYF. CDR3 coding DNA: TGCGCCAGCAGCCAAGATCAAGAGGGGAGGTACGAGCAGTACTTC.

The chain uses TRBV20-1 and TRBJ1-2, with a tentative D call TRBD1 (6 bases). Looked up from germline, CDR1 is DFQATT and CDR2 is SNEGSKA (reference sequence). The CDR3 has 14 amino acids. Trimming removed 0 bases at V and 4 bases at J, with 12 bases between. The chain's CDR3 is CSARDRGAAYGYTF. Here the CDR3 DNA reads TGCAGTGCTAGAGATCGGGGGGCTGCCTATGGCTACACCTTC.

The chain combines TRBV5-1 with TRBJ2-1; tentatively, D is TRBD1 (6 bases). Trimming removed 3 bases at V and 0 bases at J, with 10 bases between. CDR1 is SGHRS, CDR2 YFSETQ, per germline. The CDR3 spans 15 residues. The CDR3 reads CASSYRVSSYNEQFF. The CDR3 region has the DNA TGCGCCAGCAGCTACAGGGTTAGCTCCTACAATGAGCAGTTCTTC.

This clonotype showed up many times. The CDR3 protein is CAISGGDREGYGYTF. CDR3 bases: TGTGCCATCAGTGGGGGGGACAGGGAAGGCTATGGCTACACCTTC. The V call is TRBV10-3, the J call TRBJ1-2, with TRBD1 matching over 9 bases. The CDR3 is 15 residues long. V gave up 4 bases and J gave up 4 bases; unmatched junction bases: 7. Germline CDR1 is ENHRY and CDR2 is SYGVKD.

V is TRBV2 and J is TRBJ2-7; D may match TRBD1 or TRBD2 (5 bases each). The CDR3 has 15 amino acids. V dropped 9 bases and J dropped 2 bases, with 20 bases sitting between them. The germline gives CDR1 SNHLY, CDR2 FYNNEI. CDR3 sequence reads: CASGDPLAPTYEQYV. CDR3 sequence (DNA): TGTGCCAGTGGGGACCCCCTGGCCCCAACCTACGAGCAGTACGTC.

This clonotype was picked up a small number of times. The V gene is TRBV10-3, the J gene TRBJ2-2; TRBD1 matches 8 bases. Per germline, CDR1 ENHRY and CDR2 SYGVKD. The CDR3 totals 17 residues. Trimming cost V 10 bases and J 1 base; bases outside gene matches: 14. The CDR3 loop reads CASQSTSGTGNTGELFF. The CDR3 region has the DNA TGTGCCAGCCAGTCAACGTCCGGGACAGGGAACACCGGGGAGCTGTTTTTT.

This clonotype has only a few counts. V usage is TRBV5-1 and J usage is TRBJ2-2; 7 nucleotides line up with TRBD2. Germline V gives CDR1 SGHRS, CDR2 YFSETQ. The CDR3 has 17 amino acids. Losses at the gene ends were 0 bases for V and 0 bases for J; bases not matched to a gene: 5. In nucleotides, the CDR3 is TGCGCCAGCAGCTTGGCGGCCCGGGGGGCGAACACCGGGGAGCTGTTTTTT. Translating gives CASSLAARGANTGELFF.

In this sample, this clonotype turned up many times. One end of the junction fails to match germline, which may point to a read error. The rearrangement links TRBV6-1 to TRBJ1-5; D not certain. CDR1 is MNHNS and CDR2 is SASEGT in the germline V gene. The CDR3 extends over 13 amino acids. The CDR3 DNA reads TGTGCCAGCAAGGTAACCAGCAGTCAGCCCCAGCATTTT. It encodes CASKVTSSQPQHF.

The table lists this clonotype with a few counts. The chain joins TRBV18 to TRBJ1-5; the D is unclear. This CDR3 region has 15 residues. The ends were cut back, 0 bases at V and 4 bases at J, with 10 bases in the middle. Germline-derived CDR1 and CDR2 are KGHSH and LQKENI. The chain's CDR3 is CASSPPGLGNQPQHF. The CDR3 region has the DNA TGTGCCAGCTCACCACCGGGCTTGGGGAATCAGCCCCAGCATTTT. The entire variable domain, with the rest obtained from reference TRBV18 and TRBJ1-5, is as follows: NAGVMQNPRHLVRRRGQEARLRCSPMKGHSHVYWYRQLPEEGLKFMVYLQKENIIDESGMPKERFSAEFPKEGPSILRIQQVVRGDSAAYFCASSPPGLGNQPQHFGDGTRLSIL.

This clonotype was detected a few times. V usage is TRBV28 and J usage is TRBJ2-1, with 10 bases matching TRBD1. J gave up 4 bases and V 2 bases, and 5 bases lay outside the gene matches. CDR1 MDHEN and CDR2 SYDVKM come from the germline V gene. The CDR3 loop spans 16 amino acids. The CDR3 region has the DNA TGTGCCAGCAGTTTAGCCCGGGACAGGGGTTACAATGAGCAGTTCTTC. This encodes CASSLARDRGYNEQFF.

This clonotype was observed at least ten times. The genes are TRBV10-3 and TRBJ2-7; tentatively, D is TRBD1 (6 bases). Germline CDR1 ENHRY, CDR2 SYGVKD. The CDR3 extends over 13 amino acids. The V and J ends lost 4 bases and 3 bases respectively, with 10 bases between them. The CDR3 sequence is CAISVLRGYEQYF. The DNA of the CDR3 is TGTGCCATCAGTGTACTCAGGGGCTACGAGCAGTACTTC.

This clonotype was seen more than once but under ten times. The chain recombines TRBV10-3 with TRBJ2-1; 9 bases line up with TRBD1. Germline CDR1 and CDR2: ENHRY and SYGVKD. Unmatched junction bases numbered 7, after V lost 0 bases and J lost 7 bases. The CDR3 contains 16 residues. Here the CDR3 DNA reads TGTGCCATCAGTGAGTCCGGGGACAGGGATATGAATGAGCAGTTCTTC. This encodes CAISESGDRDMNEQFF.

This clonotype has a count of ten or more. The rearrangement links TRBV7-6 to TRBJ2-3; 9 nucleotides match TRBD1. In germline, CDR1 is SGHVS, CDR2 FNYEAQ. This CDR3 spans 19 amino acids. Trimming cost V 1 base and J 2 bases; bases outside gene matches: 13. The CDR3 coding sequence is TGTGCCAGCAGCTTAGGGGGATCCGGGACAGGGTCCCACACAGATACGCAGTATTTT. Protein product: CASSLGGSGTGSHTDTQYF.

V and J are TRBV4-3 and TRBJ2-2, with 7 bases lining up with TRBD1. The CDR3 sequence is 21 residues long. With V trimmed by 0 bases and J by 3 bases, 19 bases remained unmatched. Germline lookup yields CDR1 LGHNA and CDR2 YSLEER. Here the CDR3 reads CASSQDWVMDATGSDTGELFF. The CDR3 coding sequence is TGCGCCAGCAGCCAAGATTGGGTGATGGATGCGACAGGGTCGGACACCGGGGAGCTGTTTTTT.

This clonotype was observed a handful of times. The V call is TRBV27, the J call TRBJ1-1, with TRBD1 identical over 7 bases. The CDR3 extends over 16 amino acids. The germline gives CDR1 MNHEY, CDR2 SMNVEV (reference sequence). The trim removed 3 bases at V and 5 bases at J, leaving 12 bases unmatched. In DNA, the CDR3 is TGTGCCAGCAGTTTGGTGGAGGGGGCGCCTGGGACTGAAGCTTTCTTT. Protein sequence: CASSLVEGAPGTEAFF.

The CDR3 nucleotides read TGTGCCAGCAGCCATGGCAGGGCTGAACAAACTGAAGCTTTCTTT. This sequence encodes CASSHGRAEQTEAFF. The chain employs TRBV4-2 and TRBJ1-1; the D gene is possibly TRBD1 (5 bases). Germline lookup yields CDR1 LGHNA and CDR2 YNFKEQ. V shed 3 bases and J shed 5 bases, with 16 bases lying between them. CDR3 length: 15 residues.

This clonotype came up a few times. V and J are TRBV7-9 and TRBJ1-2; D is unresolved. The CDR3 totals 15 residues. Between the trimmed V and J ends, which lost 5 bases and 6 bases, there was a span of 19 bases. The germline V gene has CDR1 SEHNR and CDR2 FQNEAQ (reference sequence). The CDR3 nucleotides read TGTGCCAGCAGCCCCCGAGACGAGGGATTGCATGGCTACACCTTC. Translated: CASSPRDEGLHGYTF. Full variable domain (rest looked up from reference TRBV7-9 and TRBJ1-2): DTGVSQNPRHKITKRGQNVTFRCDPISEHNRLYWYRQTLGQGPEFLTYFQNEAQLEKSRLLSDRFSAERPKGSFSTLEIQRTEQGDSAMYLCASSPRDEGLHGYTFGSGTRLTVV.